The 30 T cell receptor beta chains presented below share a single source sample, sequenced in a study of response to subunit inactivated influenza vaccine. In TCRdb, the RT-PCR reads were re-called with MiXCR into one record per CDR3 protein. The table lists 600,000 to 850,000 distinct CDR3 sequences, roughly 15% of them singletons. This sample comprised PBMCs from blood, obtained around 15 days before vaccination. These receptors were taken from a man aged 50 or older who received an inactivated influenza vaccine.

This clonotype was recorded a few times. The V and J genes are TRBV7-2 and TRBJ2-5, with 11 bases that match TRBD2. Unmatched junction bases numbered 11, after V lost 6 bases and J lost 5 bases. The CDR3 has 16 amino acids. Looked up from germline, CDR1 is SGHTA and CDR2 is FQGNSA. CDR3 sequence: CASRADSGRAGETQYF. CDR3 bases: TGTGCCAGCAGAGCCGATAGCGGGAGGGCCGGGGAGACCCAGTACTTC.

The genes are TRBV7-8 and TRBJ2-3; tentative D call: TRBD2 (5 bases). Trimming took off 3 bases at V and 0 bases at J, with 7 bases between the two ends. Germline-derived CDR1 and CDR2 are SGHVS and FQNEAQ. The CDR3 totals 14 residues. The CDR3 loop reads CASSFTSSTDTQYF. DNA for the CDR3: TGTGCCAGCAGCTTTACTAGTAGCACAGATACGCAGTATTTT.

The chain uses TRBV2 and TRBJ1-1; no definite D call. The CDR3 loop spans 13 amino acids. Deletions cut 4 bases from V and 6 bases from J, with 12 bases between. Germline V gene lookup returns CDR1 SNHLY and CDR2 FYNNEI. The CDR3 here is CASSVPIGSEAFF. The CDR3 nucleotides read TGTGCCAGCAGTGTGCCTATTGGCTCTGAAGCTTTCTTT.

This clonotype has more than one count but fewer than ten. V gene TRBV7-2 combines with J gene TRBJ1-2; perhaps TRBD1 as D (5 bases). The CDR3 has 15 residues. With 5 bases removed from V and 5 bases from J, the gap between germline ends came to 18 bases. Germline lookup yields CDR1 SGHTA and CDR2 FQGNSA. CDR3 residues: CASSVAGVGAYGYTF. The DNA of the CDR3 is TGTGCCAGCAGCGTCGCGGGTGTCGGGGCTTATGGCTACACCTTC.

This clonotype was counted only a few times. This sequence joins TRBV7-9 and TRBJ2-2; 8 bases fit TRBD1. Trimming at V came to 5 bases and at J to 4 bases, leaving 6 bases not matched to a gene. Germline V gene data show CDR1 as SEHNR and CDR2 as FQNEAQ (reference sequence). The CDR3 totals 15 residues. The CDR3 coding sequence is TGTGCCAGCAGCCGTATAGGACAGGGCACCGGGGAGCTGTTTTTT. Its translation is CASSRIGQGTGELFF.

The chain joins TRBV5-1 to TRBJ2-1; 8 bases line up with TRBD2. The CDR3 runs 13 residues. V gave up 5 bases and J gave up 6 bases; unmatched junction bases: 4. CDR1 SGHRS and CDR2 YFSETQ come from the germline V gene. DNA for the CDR3: TGCGCCAGCAGTCCCGGACTAGCCAATGAGCAGTTCTTC. Translating gives CASSPGLANEQFF.

There are many counts of this clonotype. The chain joins TRBV5-1 to TRBJ2-7, with D possibly being TRBD1 or TRBD2 (5 bases each). This CDR3 region has 12 residues. Per germline, CDR1 SGHRS and CDR2 YFSETQ. V lost 1 base and J 5 bases, leaving 7 bases between the germline ends. The CDR3 region has the DNA TGCGCCAGCAGCTTGCGGGGCGACGAGCAGTACTTC. Translation: CASSLRGDEQYF. Drawing the rest from reference TRBV5-1 and TRBJ2-7, the complete variable domain is KAGVTQTPRYLIKTRGQQVTLSCSPISGHRSVSWYQQTPGQGLQFLFEYFSETQRNKGNFPGRFSGRQFSNSRSEMNVSTLELGDSALYLCASSLRGDEQYFGPGTRLTVT.

This chain links TRBV3-1 with TRBJ2-1, with D possibly matching TRBD2 (6 bases). Germline assignment: CDR1 LGHDT and CDR2 YNNKEL (reference sequence). Trimming stripped 2 bases from V and 0 bases from J, with 17 bases between. CDR3 length equals 18 residues. CDR3 in DNA: TGTGCCAGCAGCCAATTCTCCACTAGCTCGGTCTCCTACAATGAGCAGTTCTTC. It specifies CASSQFSTSSVSYNEQFF.

This clonotype turned up a few times. V and J are TRBV15 and TRBJ2-7; 11 nucleotides agree with TRBD2. This CDR3 spans 19 amino acids. The V and J ends lost 1 base and 0 bases, in that order; junction bases with no gene match: 11. The V gene's germline CDR1 is LNHNV and CDR2 YYDKDF (reference sequence). In nucleotides, the CDR3 is TGTGCCACCAGCAGAGGCCCCGGGACTAGCGGTGGAGACTCCTACGAGCAGTACTTC. Amino acids: CATSRGPGTSGGDSYEQYF.

This clonotype was counted only a few times. The chain is built from TRBV4-2 and TRBJ1-5; no firm D call. Germline V gene data show CDR1 as LGHNA and CDR2 as YNFKEQ. This CDR3 is 13 amino acids long. V dropped 0 bases and J dropped 9 bases, with 9 bases sitting between them. CDR3 protein: CASSQEGYVPQHF. DNA of the CDR3: TGTGCCAGCAGCCAAGAGGGGTACGTGCCCCAGCATTTT.

The chain is built from TRBV12-3 or TRBV12-4 and TRBJ2-3; TRBD2 matches 12 bases. V was clipped by 0 bases and J by 8 bases; unmatched bases: 9. The CDR3 loop spans 17 amino acids. Written as DNA, the CDR3 is TGTGCCAGCAGTTTAGCCCGACTAGCGGGGGCTCTGGGTACGCAGTATTTT. Its translation: CASSLARLAGALGTQYF.

This clonotype has a handful of counts. The V call is TRBV24-1, the J call TRBJ1-2; D perhaps matches TRBD1 (5 bases). CDR1 is KGHDR and CDR2 is SFDVKD in the germline V gene. V was pared by 0 bases and J by 8 bases, with 6 bases between. The CDR3 contains 12 residues. The chain's CDR3 is CATSDLGDGYTF. As DNA, the CDR3 is TGTGCCACCAGTGATTTGGGGGACGGCTACACCTTC.

The gene calls are TRBV5-1 and TRBJ2-7, with D hard to call. The V end lost 3 bases, the J end lost 0 bases, and 10 bases lay between the germline ends. Germline CDR1 and CDR2: SGHRS and YFSETQ. The CDR3 has 14 amino acids. The CDR3 loop is CASSSASSSYEQYF. The CDR3 DNA sequence: TGCGCCAGCAGCTCCGCGTCCAGCTCCTACGAGCAGTACTTC.

This clonotype was observed a few times. The chain recombines TRBV25-1 with TRBJ2-1; maybe TRBD2 (7 bases). V was clipped by 5 bases and J by 2 bases, with 19 bases between them. This CDR3 has 17 residues. Germline V gene lookup returns CDR1 MGHDK and CDR2 SYGVNS. The CDR3 protein is CASSNLGGGGPYNEQFF. CDR3 sequence (DNA): TGTGCCAGCAGTAACTTAGGGGGAGGGGGTCCCTACAATGAGCAGTTCTTC.

At least ten counts were recorded for this clonotype. The chain employs TRBV12-3 or TRBV12-4 and TRBJ1-2; D gene ambiguous. The CDR3 spans 12 residues. The germline V and J ends were trimmed by 5 bases and 4 bases, with 8 bases remaining between them. The CDR3 sequence: CASSDVTYGYTF. In DNA, the CDR3 is TGTGCCAGCAGTGATGTGACCTATGGCTACACCTTC.

This clonotype was observed a handful of times. The rearrangement links TRBV28 to TRBJ1-1; D is unclear. The CDR3 covers 17 residues. Germline V gives CDR1 MDHEN, CDR2 SYDVKM. Trimming removed 5 bases at V and 0 bases at J, with 19 bases between. The CDR3 reads CASSLLRIRIMNTEAFF. The CDR3 coding sequence is TGTGCCAGCAGTCTCCTAAGGATCAGAATTATGAACACTGAAGCTTTCTTT.

The rearrangement joins TRBV29-1 to TRBJ2-1, with 11 nucleotides matching TRBD2. The CDR3 loop spans 15 amino acids. Per germline, CDR1 SQVTM and CDR2 ANQGSEA. V dropped 3 bases and J dropped 5; count of bases not matched to a gene: 6. The DNA for the CDR3 is TGCAGCGTTGACCTTAGCGGGAGGGCCCACAATGAGCAGTTCTTC. Translation gives CSVDLSGRAHNEQFF.

This clonotype was seen repeatedly, ten times or more. V gene TRBV29-1 combines with J gene TRBJ2-1; 11 positions agree with TRBD2. After removal of 7 bases from V and 10 bases from J, the junction contained 15 bases not matched to a gene. Germline CDR1 is SQVTM and CDR2 is ANQGSEA. The CDR3 contains 15 residues. This CDR3 is CSGGGGSGRAWEQFF. The CDR3 DNA is TGCAGCGGCGGAGGCGGTAGCGGGAGGGCTTGGGAGCAGTTCTTC.

The count of this clonotype is one. The chain uses TRBV7-8 and TRBJ1-1; D gene unclear. Germline CDR1 is SGHVS and CDR2 is FQNEAQ. CDR3 length: 16 residues. Trimming removed 5 bases at V and 2 bases at J, with 18 bases between. The CDR3 loop reads CASSQGRGAINTEAFF. Here the CDR3 DNA reads TGTGCCAGCAGCCAAGGCCGGGGTGCCATAAACACTGAAGCTTTCTTT.

The V gene is TRBV15, the J gene TRBJ1-4; no clear D. Germline values: CDR1 LNHNV, CDR2 YYDKDF (reference sequence). Deletions cut 1 base from V and 0 bases from J, with 6 bases between. The CDR3 sequence is 15 residues long. The CDR3 DNA follows: TGTGCCACCAGCAGAGCAGTTGCAACTAATGAAAAACTGTTTTTT. Translation: CATSRAVATNEKLFF.

This clonotype turned up a few times. The chain recombines TRBV28 with TRBJ2-3, with 12 bases that match TRBD2. V lost 6 bases, J lost 5 bases, and 12 bases stayed unmatched. This CDR3 region has 17 residues. Germline values: CDR1 MDHEN, CDR2 SYDVKM. The CDR3 DNA reads as TGTGCCAGCAGACCCATCGGACTAGCGGGGTTGGGAGATACGCAGTATTTT. The encoded protein is CASRPIGLAGLGDTQYF.

About this clonotype: An end of the junction differs from the germline gene, which may be a read error. The rearrangement uses TRBV7-7 and TRBJ2-5, with a tentative D call TRBD1 (6 bases). CDR1 SSHAT and CDR2 FNYEAQ come from the germline V gene (reference sequence). The CDR3 loop spans 15 amino acids. As DNA, the CDR3 is TGTGCTAGCAGCTTTATAGGACAGAAGCAAGAGACCCAGTACTTC. Protein sequence: CASSFIGQKQETQYF.

The V gene is TRBV6-2 or TRBV6-3, the J gene TRBJ2-2; D perhaps matches TRBD2 (6 bases). Trimming stripped 7 bases from V and 4 bases from J, with 13 bases between. Germline assignment: CDR1 MNHEY and CDR2 SVGEGT. This CDR3 is built from 14 residues. The DNA of the CDR3 is TGTGCCAGCACCGATTGGAGGGGCACCGGGGAGCTGTTTTTT. Protein: CASTDWRGTGELFF.

This chain joins TRBV5-1 and TRBJ2-1; the D gene is possibly TRBD1 (6 bases). With 2 bases removed from V and 4 bases from J, the gap between germline ends came to 13 bases. There are 15 residues in the CDR3. Per germline, CDR1 SGHRS and CDR2 YFSETQ. This chain's CDR3 is CASSFEQGIYNEQFF. CDR3 DNA: TGCGCCAGCAGCTTTGAACAGGGTATATACAATGAGCAGTTCTTC.

V and J are TRBV11-3 and TRBJ2-7, with 9 bases identical to TRBD1. The CDR3 spans 14 residues. Germline loops: CDR1 SGHNT, CDR2 YENEEA. Trimming cost V 5 bases and J 2 bases; bases outside gene matches: 4. This CDR3 is CASSKTGGTYEQYF. The CDR3 DNA is TGTGCCAGCAGCAAGACAGGGGGGACCTACGAGCAGTACTTC.

This clonotype has a handful of counts. This sequence joins TRBV4-3 and TRBJ1-3, with no clear D. Trimming left V 2 bases short and J 0 bases short, with 20 bases between. CDR1 is LGHNA, CDR2 YSLEER, per germline. The CDR3 consists of 19 residues. The CDR3 DNA reads TGCGCCAGCAGCCAACTTCAACCGGGAACTAAGAGCTCTGGAAACACCATATATTTT. This gives the protein CASSQLQPGTKSSGNTIYF.

The chain joins TRBV20-1 to TRBJ2-1, with D perhaps given as TRBD1 or TRBD2 (5 bases each). CDR3 length: 15 residues. The germline V gene encodes CDR1 DFQATT and CDR2 SNEGSKA (reference sequence). V was cut by 3 bases and J by 4 bases, with 16 bases left in between. The chain's CDR3 is CSASGTRPFYNEQFF. The CDR3 region has the DNA TGCAGTGCTAGCGGGACCCGACCCTTTTACAATGAGCAGTTCTTC.

There are a few counts of this clonotype. This chain uses TRBV12-3 or TRBV12-4 with TRBJ1-4; D uncertain. The CDR3 is 14 residues long. Trimming shortened V by 4 bases and J by 6 bases, and 12 bases separated the two germline ends. This CDR3 is CASSSPQVDEKLFF. The CDR3, as DNA: TGTGCCAGCAGTTCGCCTCAGGTAGATGAAAAACTGTTTTTT.

This clonotype was seen a handful of times. The DNA of the CDR3 is TGTGCCAGCAGCCAAACCAACGGAGGGACAGGGCGCGAAAAACTGTTTTTT. Residues: CASSQTNGGTGREKLFF. The rearrangement links TRBV4-2 to TRBJ1-4; 9 bases match TRBD1. The germline CDR1 and CDR2 sequences are LGHNA and YNFKEQ. This CDR3 has 17 residues. Trimming cost V 2 bases and J 8 bases; bases outside gene matches: 12.

This clonotype has a handful of counts. The chain couples TRBV28 to TRBJ1-5; TRBD1 might be the D (6 bases). Trimming pared 3 bases from V and 5 bases from J, leaving 26 bases between. CDR1 and CDR2 (germline): MDHEN, SYDVKM. The CDR3 is made up of 19 amino acids. This CDR3 reads CASSFWKLQGEGRDQPQHF. CDR3 sequence (DNA): TGTGCCAGCAGTTTCTGGAAATTACAGGGCGAAGGGAGGGATCAGCCCCAGCATTTT.